Below, 8 T cell receptor beta chains from the same sample are listed, as sequenced in a study of response to subunit inactivated influenza vaccine. TCRdb processed the RT-PCR reads anew with MiXCR; each CDR3 protein has one entry. The table records roughly 700,000 distinct CDR3 sequences, approximately 15% of them present only once. The sample in question was PBMCs from blood, obtained 14 days before vaccination. Receptor source: a man in his fifties or sixties who received an inactivated influenza vaccine.

This clonotype has more than one count but fewer than ten. This chain links TRBV10-3 with TRBJ1-2; D might be TRBD1 (5 bases). Trimming took off 6 bases at V and 8 bases at J, with 10 bases between the two ends. The germline V gene encodes CDR1 ENHRY and CDR2 SYGVKD. The length of the CDR3 is 11 residues. The CDR3 nucleotides read TGTGCCATCAGGGGGGAAGGCGGCTACACCTTC. Translated, it gives CAIRGEGGYTF.

This clonotype was counted only a few times. The chain is built from TRBV4-2 and TRBJ2-5, with 12 positions matching TRBD2. Germline CDR1 LGHNA, CDR2 YNFKEQ. This CDR3 spans 15 amino acids. V gave up 1 base and J gave up 7 bases; unmatched junction bases: 4. CDR3 nucleotides: TGTGCCAGCAGCCAAGGGACTAGCGGGGCCGGGACCCAGTACTTC. It translates to CASSQGTSGAGTQYF.

The V and J genes are TRBV6-6 and TRBJ2-5; D not certain. The CDR3 loop spans 13 amino acids. Germline V CDR1 and CDR2: MNHNY, SVGAGI (reference sequence). Trimming pared 5 bases from V and 2 bases from J, leaving 9 bases between. CDR3 in amino acids: CASSHALQETQYF. As DNA, the CDR3 is TGTGCCAGCAGTCACGCCCTGCAAGAGACCCAGTACTTC.

This clonotype was seen a handful of times. The V call is TRBV20-1, the J call TRBJ1-6; 8 bases match TRBD1. The CDR3 runs to 14 residues. The germline gives CDR1 DFQATT, CDR2 SNEGSKA (reference sequence). The V and J ends lost 2 bases and 7 bases, in that order; junction bases with no gene match: 4. The CDR3 DNA sequence: TGCAGTGCTAGACCGGACAGGGTGAATTCACCCCTCCACTTT. Encoded protein: CSARPDRVNSPLHF.

The V gene is TRBV3-1, the J gene TRBJ2-5; 8 bases match TRBD2. The V and J ends lost 1 base and 1 base, in that order; junction bases with no gene match: 5. Germline CDR1 is LGHDT and CDR2 is YNNKEL (reference sequence). The CDR3 length is 16 residues. CDR3 nucleotides: TGTGCCAGCAGCCAAGGGGTACGGGAGGGCCAAGAGACCCAGTACTTC. Its protein is CASSQGVREGQETQYF.

The rearrangement joins TRBV6-1 to TRBJ2-2; possible D gene TRBD2, 6 bases. Trimming took 9 bases from V and 6 from J, leaving 17 bases between them. The CDR3 is 14 amino acids. CDR1 is MNHNS, CDR2 SASEGT, per germline. Here the CDR3 reads CASHAGWGAGELFF. Written as DNA, the CDR3 is TGTGCCAGTCATGCCGGATGGGGGGCCGGGGAGCTGTTTTTT.

This clonotype was found a few times. The J gene is TRBJ2-7, the V gene TRBV6-5, with 10 bases that match TRBD2. CDR1 is MNHEY, CDR2 SVGAGI, per germline. The CDR3 runs 13 residues. Trimming took 4 bases from V and 7 from J; bases not matched to a gene: 4. The CDR3 protein is CASSFLSGGEQYF. The DNA for the CDR3 is TGTGCCAGCAGTTTCCTTAGCGGGGGGGAGCAGTACTTC.

In its sample, this clonotype was seen many times. The V and J genes are TRBV12-3 or TRBV12-4 and TRBJ1-5; D ambiguous. The CDR3 length is 13 residues. Trimming took off 3 bases at V and 6 bases at J, with 9 bases between the two ends. The CDR3 region has the DNA TGTGCCAGCAGTTTTACCGAGGGTCAGCCCCAGCATTTT. It codes for CASSFTEGQPQHF.